The entry below describes one T cell receptor beta chain. The sample belongs to a study of blood T cell repertoires in COVID-19. Study details: Sources were T cells, B-cell-depleted T cells, or PBMCs; the material itself was cDNA or gDNA.

In the study's own analysis: Reference gene primer amplification in the assay estimated nucleated cell counts. Using immunoSEQ multiplex PCR, the repertoire was profiled, and TCRdb retains in-frame clones only, with some absent. The D gene and trimming were derived from the DNA, and the V and J assignments and clone size from that table. The sample holds around 300,000 clones; 75% to 90% are singletons and the top ten take over 5.5%. Patients in Seattle were enrolled during active infection, then followed longitudinally. Germline loops: CDR1 SGHVS, CDR2 FQNEAQ. The CDR3 contains 11 residues. J lost 11 bases, V lost 5 bases, and 5 bases had no gene match.

The V call is TRBV7-8, the J call TRBJ1-1, with 7 bases identical to TRBD1. This clonotype was obtained from a woman between 50 and 59 years old with COVID-19, enrolled during active disease. Sequencing was performed on peripheral blood. The CDR3 DNA follows: TGTGCCAGCAGCCCGACAGGGATGGCTTTCTTT. Translating gives CASSPTGMAFF.